This T cell receptor beta chain was profiled in a study of read filtering for tumor transcriptome and immune sequencing. Molecular barcoded adaptors covering alpha/delta and beta/gamma chains were used on 400 ng RNA. In TCRdb, the reads were re-called with MiXCR into one record per CDR3 protein. The sample lists 40,000 to 50,000 distinct CDR3 sequences; roughly an eighth were seen once. At least ten counts were recorded for this clonotype. The germline gives CDR1 ENHRY, CDR2 SYGVKD. The CDR3 runs to 18 residues. Trimming at V came to 0 bases and at J to 1 base, leaving 7 bases not matched to a gene. This rearrangement joins TRBV10-3 to TRBJ2-3, with 10 bases identical to TRBD2. The material sequenced was a population of CD138-negative cells sorted from bone marrow. This receptor was identified in a donor at least 40 years old with multiple myeloma. The CDR3 nucleotides are TGTGCCATCAGTGAGTCGGGCCTAGCGGGAGAGGGCACAGATACGCAGTATTTT. Its translation is CAISESGLAGEGTDTQYF.